This T cell receptor (beta chain) appears in the sequencing data of a study of blood T cells in healthy people across ages. Whole-study findings and limits: TCR beta diversity, measured per million T cells, fell in a roughly linear way with age.

This clonotype was counted once. Its target is not known. This CDR3 contains 19 residues. CDR1 and CDR2 (germline): MNHEY, SVGAGI. Losses at the gene ends were 0 bases for V and 8 bases for J; bases not matched to a gene: 16. For the second PCR, which ran for about 7 to 12 cycles, a sample-barcoded 5' primer and a J-beta primer mix were used. Each TCR beta cDNA got a 12-nucleotide random molecular identifier. All samples gave at least 3 million CDR3-containing paired-end reads. TCRdb reanalysed the 5' RACE reads using MiXCR and keeps one entry per CDR3 protein. The sample gives 1.2 million to 1.5 million distinct CDR3 sequences, 59% of which show up once; over 6.5% is in the top ten. Every sample gave at least 6 micrograms of total RNA when it was extracted.

This TCR was recovered from a man aged 18 to 35 in good health. V and J are TRBV6-5 and TRBJ2-1, with TRBD2 matching 10 bases. Source material: blood. CDR3 sequence reads: CASSYSLLAGTTPGDEQFF. Here the CDR3 DNA reads TGTGCCAGCAGTTACTCCTTACTAGCGGGGACCACCCCCGGCGATGAGCAGTTCTTC.